This T cell receptor (beta chain) was identified during a study of blood T cells in healthy people across ages. Germline V gene lookup returns CDR1 MNHEY and CDR2 SMNVEV (reference sequence). CDR3 length: 15 amino acids. The ends lost 5 bases at V and 3 bases at J; junction bases unmatched: 8. A second about 7 to 11 cycle PCR used barcoded and J-beta primers. In TCRdb, the 5' RACE reads were re-called with MiXCR into one record per CDR3 protein. The sample has fewer than 900,000 distinct CDR3 sequences, approximately 39% seen once. Donors were systemically healthy Caucasian individuals from Russia aged about 6 to 95 years. Peripheral blood from each donor was collected in a volume of 9.5 to 10 milliliters.

The clonotype originates from a woman in her sixties or seventies in good health. J is TRBJ1-2 and V is TRBV27; TRBD1 matches 8 bases. The source material was blood. CDR3 amino acids: CASSEQGVLDYGYTF. CDR3 nucleotide sequence: TGTGCCAGCAGTGAACAGGGGGTCCTAGACTATGGCTACACCTTC.